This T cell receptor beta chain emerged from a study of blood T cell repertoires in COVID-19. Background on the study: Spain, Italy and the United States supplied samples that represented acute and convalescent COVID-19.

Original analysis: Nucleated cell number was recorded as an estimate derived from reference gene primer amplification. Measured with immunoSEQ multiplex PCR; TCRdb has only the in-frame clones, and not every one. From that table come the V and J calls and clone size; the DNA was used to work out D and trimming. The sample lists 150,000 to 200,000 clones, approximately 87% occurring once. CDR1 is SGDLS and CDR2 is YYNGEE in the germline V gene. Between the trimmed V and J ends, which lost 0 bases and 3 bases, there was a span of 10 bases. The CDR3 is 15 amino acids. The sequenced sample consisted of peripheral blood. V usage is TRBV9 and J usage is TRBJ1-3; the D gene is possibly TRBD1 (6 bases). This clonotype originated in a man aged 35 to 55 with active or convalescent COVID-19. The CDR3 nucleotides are TGTGCCAGCAGCGTAGACTGGGGGCTTGGAAACACCATATATTTT. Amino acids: CASSVDWGLGNTIYF.